One and the same sample provided the 27 T cell receptor beta chains below, sequenced in a study of blood T cell repertoires in COVID-19. Sequencing was performed with immunoSEQ multiplex PCR; in TCRdb, only in-frame clones are kept and a portion is missing. The sample consists of 180,000 or so clones, about 86% of them appearing once. Sequences were obtained from peripheral blood. The receptors were sampled from a man in his 60s with acute or convalescent COVID-19.

V gene TRBV5-4 combines with J gene TRBJ2-3; no firm D call. CDR1 and CDR2 from the germline V gene are SGHNT and YYREEE (reference sequence). The CDR3 covers 15 residues. Trimming took off 6 bases at V and 2 bases at J, with 16 bases between the two ends. The CDR3 bases are TGTGCCAGCAACTCGGGTACCCTCCCCACAGATACGCAGTATTTT. This gives the protein CASNSGTLPTDTQYF.

This clone appeared once. The V gene is TRBV11-3, the J gene TRBJ2-1; tentative D call: TRBD2 (6 bases). V was shortened by 0 bases and J by 7 bases, with 19 bases between the two germline ends. The CDR3 has 17 amino acids. Germline values: CDR1 SGHNT, CDR2 YENEEA. Here the CDR3 DNA reads TGTGCCAGCAGCTTAGATCGAGGGAGGACGCGGGCAAATGAGCAGTTCTTC. Amino acid sequence: CASSLDRGRTRANEQFF.

The genes are TRBV5-4 and TRBJ1-1, with 7 nucleotides matching TRBD1. CDR1 is SGHNT, CDR2 YYREEE, per germline (reference sequence). CDR3 length: 16 amino acids. V shed 3 bases, J shed 1 base, and the junction held 9 bases outside the gene matches. CDR3 DNA sequence: TGTGCCAGCAGCTCCGCCTTAGGACAGGCGAACACTGAAGCTTTCTTT. This gives the protein CASSSALGQANTEAFF.

V is TRBV30 and J is TRBJ2-1; D is unclear. The CDR3 contains 12 residues. V was pared by 0 bases and J by 7 bases, with 7 bases between. Germline loops: CDR1 GTSNPN, CDR2 SVGIG (reference sequence). The CDR3 sequence: CAWSVSLNEQFF. The CDR3 nucleotides are TGTGCCTGGAGTGTATCACTTAATGAGCAGTTCTTC.

The CDR3 is CASTPGGYSNQPQHF. The CDR3 DNA follows: TGTGCCAGTACCCCAGGGGGGTATAGCAATCAGCCCCAGCATTTT. The chain links TRBV19 to TRBJ1-5; TRBD1 agrees at 7 bases. In germline, CDR1 is LNHDA, CDR2 SQIVND (reference sequence). The CDR3 has 15 amino acids. The junction had 6 bases not matched to a gene; V was cut back by 7 bases and J by 0 bases.

This chain links TRBV5-1 with TRBJ1-1; D uncertain. This CDR3 spans 13 amino acids. In germline, CDR1 is SGHRS, CDR2 YFSETQ. Trimming pared 5 bases from V and 3 bases from J, leaving 11 bases between. CDR3 nucleotides: TGCGCCAGCAGGTTCGGAGAGGACACTGAAGCTTTCTTT. Encoded protein: CASRFGEDTEAFF.

The chain employs TRBV19 and TRBJ1-2; 7 nucleotides match TRBD1. The germline V gene encodes CDR1 LNHDA and CDR2 SQIVND (reference sequence). The length of the CDR3 is 13 residues. V lost 9 bases, J lost 6 bases, and 10 bases stayed unmatched. CDR3 coding DNA: TGTGCCAGCCGGGGGACAGATCGGAATGGCTACACCTTC. Protein sequence: CASRGTDRNGYTF.

The chain combines TRBV27 with TRBJ2-3; possible D gene TRBD2, 5 bases. V was clipped by 3 bases and J by 2 bases, with 21 bases between them. Germline V lookup: CDR1 MNHEY, CDR2 SMNVEV (reference sequence). This CDR3 contains 18 residues. The CDR3 DNA reads as TGTGCCAGCAGTTTGTTGGGCGGGTCCACGCGGTCCACAGATACGCAGTATTTT. It translates to CASSLLGGSTRSTDTQYF.

The rearrangement links TRBV4-2 to TRBJ1-3; D gene uncertain. The germline V gene has CDR1 LGHNA and CDR2 YNFKEQ. Deletions cut 0 bases from V and 4 bases from J, with 13 bases between. CDR3 size: 16 residues. The CDR3 nucleotides read TGTGCCAGCAGCCAAGAGGCGGGTCTTTCGGGAAACACCATATATTTT. This codes for CASSQEAGLSGNTIYF.

This clone was recorded a few times. This chain joins TRBV30 and TRBJ2-7; 7 positions agree with TRBD1. Germline values: CDR1 GTSNPN, CDR2 SVGIG (reference sequence). The CDR3 covers 13 residues. V trimming: 3 bases; J trimming: 3 bases; junction bases outside the gene matches: 5. CDR3 loop: CAWRTNRGYEQYF. DNA for the CDR3: TGTGCCTGGAGGACAAACAGGGGCTACGAGCAGTACTTC.

The chain uses TRBV3-1 (or the pseudogene TRBV3-2) and TRBJ2-7, with D perhaps matching TRBD1 (5 bases). Trimming removed 4 bases from V and 2 bases from J, with 15 bases in between. The germline V gene encodes CDR1 LGHDT and CDR2 YNNKEL (reference sequence). This CDR3 region has 15 residues. The CDR3 bases are TGTGCCAGCAGCCCCAGTGGGCCACAGGCCTACGAGCAGTACTTC. Encoded protein: CASSPSGPQAYEQYF.

This clone was detected once. The chain links TRBV19 to TRBJ1-2; TRBD1 matches at 7 bases. V lost 5 bases and J lost 4; bases outside the gene matches: 4. This CDR3 is built from 13 residues. From germline, CDR1 is LNHDA and CDR2 SQIVND (reference sequence). CDR3 in DNA: TGTGCCAGTAGTCGACAGGGAAGCTATGGCTACACCTTC. The encoded protein is CASSRQGSYGYTF. Together with reference TRBV19 and TRBJ1-2, the CDR3 gives the full variable domain: DGGITQSPKYLFRKEGQNVTLSCEQNLNHDAMYWYRQDPGQGLRLIYYSQIVNDFQKGDIAEGYSVSREKKESFPLTVTSAQKNPTAFYLCASSRQGSYGYTFGSGTRLTVV.

The rearrangement uses TRBV5-5 and TRBJ1-3; D is possibly TRBD1 (5 bases). V shed 4 bases and J shed 0 bases, with 14 bases lying between them. This CDR3 region has 16 residues. CDR1 is SGHKS, CDR2 YYEKEE, per germline (reference sequence). In DNA form, the CDR3 reads TGTGCCAGCAGCCCGCAGGGACTGAACTCTGGAAACACCATATATTTT. Translating gives CASSPQGLNSGNTIYF. Complete variable domain (other parts from reference TRBV5-5 and TRBJ1-3): DAGVTQSPTHLIKTRGQQVTLRCSPISGHKSVSWYQQVLGQGPQFIFQYYEKEERGRGNFPDRFSARQFPNYSSELNVNALLLGDSALYLCASSPQGLNSGNTIYFGEGSWLTVV.

The chain combines TRBV19 with TRBJ1-2; D is ambiguous. The CDR3 sequence is 13 residues long. Trimming removed 5 bases from V and 8 bases from J, with 15 bases in between. Germline V gene sequence: CDR1 LNHDA, CDR2 SQIVND (reference sequence). CDR3 sequence (DNA): TGTGCCAGTAGTTACTCCCTCACGGGGGGCTACACCTTC. It specifies CASSYSLTGGYTF.

This chain uses TRBV5-1 with TRBJ1-6; 10 nucleotides agree with TRBD1. Germline V gene sequence: CDR1 SGHRS, CDR2 YFSETQ. V trimming: 4 bases; J trimming: 5 bases; junction bases outside the gene matches: 6. This CDR3 is built from 16 residues. CDR3 in DNA: TGCGCCAGCAGCGATAGGACAGGGGGAGATAATTCACCCCTCCACTTT. It codes for CASSDRTGGDNSPLHF. The full variable domain, completed using reference TRBV5-1 and TRBJ1-6, is KAGVTQTPRYLIKTRGQQVTLSCSPISGHRSVSWYQQTPGQGLQFLFEYFSETQRNKGNFPGRFSGRQFSNSRSEMNVSTLELGDSALYLCASSDRTGGDNSPLHFGNGTRLTVT.

The rearrangement uses TRBV9 and TRBJ1-6, with 7 bases aligning to TRBD1. The germline CDR1 and CDR2 sequences are SGDLS and YYNGEE. The CDR3 extends over 13 amino acids. Germline trimming cut 3 bases from V and 8 bases from J; bases unmatched to any gene: 2. The CDR3 reads CASSGDRDSPLHF. CDR3 DNA sequence: TGTGCCAGCAGCGGGGACAGAGATTCACCCCTCCACTTT.

The rearrangement links TRBV5-1 to TRBJ2-7; 9 positions match TRBD1. CDR1 SGHRS and CDR2 YFSETQ come from the germline V gene. The trim removed 2 bases at V and 2 bases at J, leaving 2 bases unmatched. CDR3 size: 14 residues. The chain's CDR3 is CASSLQGAPYEQYF. In DNA, the CDR3 is TGCGCCAGCAGCTTACAGGGGGCCCCCTACGAGCAGTACTTC. Supplemented by reference TRBV5-1 and TRBJ2-7, the full variable domain reads KAGVTQTPRYLIKTRGQQVTLSCSPISGHRSVSWYQQTPGQGLQFLFEYFSETQRNKGNFPGRFSGRQFSNSRSEMNVSTLELGDSALYLCASSLQGAPYEQYFGPGTRLTVT.

The V and J genes are TRBV7-9 and TRBJ1-1; 7 bases match TRBD1. CDR3 size: 15 residues. J gave up 2 bases and V 5 bases, and 8 bases lay outside the gene matches. The germline gives CDR1 SEHNR, CDR2 FQNEAQ (reference sequence). CDR3 protein: CASSPRGGQNTEAFF. CDR3 in DNA: TGTGCCAGCAGCCCCAGAGGGGGCCAAAACACTGAAGCTTTCTTT.

The chain has TRBV14 and TRBJ2-5; no firm D call. The CDR3 extends over 12 amino acids. V lost 3 bases, J lost 3 bases, and 5 bases lay in between. Germline V lookup: CDR1 SGHDN, CDR2 FVKESK. The DNA of the CDR3 is TGTGCCAGCAGCCATGCGGAAGAGACCCAGTACTTC. Translating it yields CASSHAEETQYF.

The gene calls are TRBV7-9 and TRBJ1-2, with 12 bases fitting TRBD1. CDR3 length: 17 amino acids. The germline CDR1 and CDR2 sequences are SEHNR and FQNEAQ (reference sequence). The trim removed 0 bases at V and 6 bases at J, leaving 8 bases unmatched. Here the CDR3 reads CASSLATGTGGVNGYTF. For the CDR3, the DNA is TGTGCCAGCAGCTTAGCCACCGGGACAGGGGGCGTTAATGGCTACACCTTC.

The V call is TRBV12-5, the J call TRBJ2-1; TRBD2 matches 10 bases. The CDR3 totals 15 residues. The V and J ends lost 0 bases and 7 bases, in that order; junction bases with no gene match: 3. Germline values: CDR1 LGHNT, CDR2 FRNRAP. CDR3 region: CASGLVPSGRNEQFF. CDR3 nucleotides: TGTGCTAGTGGTTTGGTACCTAGCGGGAGAAATGAGCAGTTCTTC.

The chain uses TRBV6-5 and TRBJ2-1; D might be TRBD2 (6 bases). Germline CDR1 reads MNHEY; CDR2 reads SVGAGI. Trimming took off 5 bases at V and 7 bases at J, with 18 bases between the two ends. CDR3 length equals 15 residues. The CDR3 reads CASSRGLLPANEQFF. CDR3 nucleotides: TGTGCCAGCAGTAGGGGACTGCTACCCGCTAATGAGCAGTTCTTC.

The chain uses TRBV24-1 and TRBJ2-2, with TRBD2 as a possible D gene (5 bases). The V end lost 8 bases, the J end lost 6 bases, and 12 bases lay between the germline ends. Germline CDR1 is KGHDR and CDR2 is SFDVKD. CDR3 length: 13 amino acids. The CDR3 DNA reads TGTGCCACCAAGGGTGACGGGGCCGGGGAGCTGTTTTTT. This gives the protein CATKGDGAGELFF.

The gene calls are TRBV7-3 and TRBJ1-1; D gene ambiguous. CDR1 is SGHTA, CDR2 FQGTGA, per germline. Trimming cost V 3 bases and J 6 bases, with 11 bases left between them. CDR3 size: 13 residues. CDR3 sequence (DNA): TGTGCCAGCAGCTTGGAGGGTAGCTCTGAAGCTTTCTTT. Its protein is CASSLEGSSEAFF.

The chain recombines TRBV7-9 with TRBJ2-2; no clear D gene. The ends were cut back, 2 bases at V and 0 bases at J, with 7 bases in the middle. The CDR3 sequence is 15 residues long. Germline CDR1 and CDR2: SEHNR and FQNEAQ (reference sequence). CDR3: CASSLMASNTGELFF. The CDR3 DNA follows: TGTGCCAGCAGCTTAATGGCCTCGAACACCGGGGAGCTGTTTTTT.

The chain joins TRBV30 to TRBJ1-4; possibly TRBD1 for D (6 bases). CDR3 length equals 15 residues. The V and J ends lost 1 base and 4 bases respectively, with 13 bases between them. Germline V gives CDR1 GTSNPN, CDR2 SVGIG (reference sequence). The CDR3 bases are TGTGCCTGGAGTGCAGGGGACGGTGATAATGAAAAACTGTTTTTT. Its protein is CAWSAGDGDNEKLFF.

The V call is TRBV3-1 (or the pseudogene TRBV3-2), the J call TRBJ2-3, with 9 bases lining up with TRBD2. Trimming took 5 bases from V and 5 from J; bases not matched to a gene: 8. Germline assignment: CDR1 LGHDT and CDR2 YNNKEL (reference sequence). The CDR3 has 15 amino acids. CDR3 DNA sequence: TGTGCCAGCAGCTCTCGGACTAGCGCGGGAGATACGCAGTATTTT. Protein product: CASSSRTSAGDTQYF.